This passage covers 7 T cell receptor beta chains from one sample sequenced in a study of blood T cell repertoires in COVID-19. Measured with immunoSEQ multiplex PCR; TCRdb has only the in-frame clones, and not every one. The repertoire consists of about 280,000 clones, with nearly 90% occurring once and the leading ten covering approximately 12%. The sample consisted of peripheral blood. These receptors were taken from a woman in her thirties with COVID-19, enrolled during active disease.

CDR3 coding DNA: TGTGCCAGCAGCGAGGACAGCCTGAGAATCTACGAGCAGTACTTC. The encoded protein is CASSEDSLRIYEQYF. The chain combines TRBV7-6 with TRBJ2-7; D is possibly TRBD1 (6 bases). The CDR3 covers 15 residues. V was trimmed by 5 bases and J by 3 bases, leaving 17 bases between them. Germline V CDR1 and CDR2: SGHVS, FNYEAQ.

The V gene is TRBV19, the J gene TRBJ1-1; the D is unclear. This CDR3 has 15 amino acids. Germline assignment: CDR1 LNHDA and CDR2 SQIVND (reference sequence). V lost 5 bases to trimming and J lost 3 bases, with 16 bases between them. CDR3 bases: TGTGCCAGTAGTTTCGGGAACAGCCCGTACACTGAAGCTTTCTTT. It encodes CASSFGNSPYTEAFF.

V is TRBV10-3 and J is TRBJ2-4; TRBD2 is a possible D gene (6 bases). The V and J ends lost 5 bases and 1 base respectively, with 9 bases between them. Germline CDR1 ENHRY, CDR2 SYGVKD. The CDR3 has 14 residues. In DNA, the CDR3 is TGTGCCATCAGTCATGGGGGGGCCAAAAACATTCAGTACTTC. Amino acids: CAISHGGAKNIQYF.

The chain carries TRBV3-1 (or the pseudogene TRBV3-2) and TRBJ1-2, with a possible D match to TRBD1 (5 bases). With 3 bases removed from V and 6 bases from J, the gap between germline ends came to 8 bases. This CDR3 contains 12 residues. Germline CDR1 is LGHDT and CDR2 is YNNKEL (reference sequence). The DNA for the CDR3 is TGTGCCAGCAGCCAGGCACAGGATGGCTACACCTTC. Protein product: CASSQAQDGYTF.

The chain recombines TRBV5-4 with TRBJ2-1; TRBD1 matches at 10 bases. The CDR3 is 15 residues long. V was clipped by 4 bases and J by 1 base; unmatched bases: 2. The germline CDR1 and CDR2 sequences are SGHNT and YYREEE (reference sequence). CDR3 region: CASSRDRGSYNEQFF. DNA for the CDR3: TGTGCCAGCAGCCGGGACAGGGGATCCTACAATGAGCAGTTCTTC.

V is TRBV13 and J is TRBJ2-1; D is uncertain. Germline V gene lookup returns CDR1 PRHDT and CDR2 FYEKMQ (reference sequence). The V gene lost 4 bases and the J gene lost 0 bases, with 16 bases spanning the gap. The CDR3 extends over 17 amino acids. The CDR3 region is CASSSRDSPSSYNEQFF. As DNA, the CDR3 is TGTGCCAGCAGCTCTCGAGACTCGCCTAGCTCCTACAATGAGCAGTTCTTC.

This clone was detected many times. The chain carries TRBV29-1 and TRBJ2-3; possibly TRBD1 or TRBD2 for D (6 bases each). The CDR3 totals 14 residues. Trimming pared 7 bases from V and 4 bases from J, leaving 18 bases between. Germline V gene lookup returns CDR1 SQVTM and CDR2 ANQGSEA. CDR3 sequence reads: CSGGLSGGADTQYF. In DNA, the CDR3 is TGCAGCGGGGGGCTATCCGGCGGGGCAGATACGCAGTATTTT.